A single sample is the source of the 13 T cell receptor beta chains below, sequenced in a study of PD-1 blockade in classical Hodgkin lymphoma. Documented time point: cycle 4 day 1 (C4D1), after less than 7 weeks of nivolumab. After autologous stem cell transplantation all patients relapsed, and prior brentuximab vedotin exposure differed between cohorts. The assay was immunoSEQ multiplex PCR, and TCRdb's table has in-frame clones only and misses some. The sample carries approximately 30,000 clones, about four fifths recorded once. The specimen comprised peripheral blood mononuclear cells (PBMCs), sampled before the fourth cycle of nivolumab. The receptors originated from a human donor with classical Hodgkin lymphoma.

The rearrangement joins TRBV28 to TRBJ2-7; D may be TRBD1 (6 bases). This CDR3 has 14 amino acids. Germline lookup yields CDR1 MDHEN and CDR2 SYDVKM. V was trimmed by 2 bases and J by 3 bases, leaving 11 bases between them. CDR3 residues: CASSLAGVSYEQYF. CDR3 sequence (DNA): TGTGCCAGCAGTTTAGCAGGGGTAAGCTACGAGCAGTACTTC.

The chain has TRBV6-1 and TRBJ1-6, with no clear D. The ends were cut back, 5 bases at V and 8 bases at J, with 13 bases in the middle. There are 14 residues in the CDR3. Germline V gene data show CDR1 as MNHNS and CDR2 as SASEGT. This CDR3 is CASSPGPKDSPLHF. The CDR3 coding sequence is TGTGCCAGCAGTCCCGGACCGAAGGATTCACCCCTCCACTTT.

This chain connects TRBV28 to TRBJ2-2, with 7 bases identical to TRBD2. The CDR3 is 15 residues long. Trimming cost V 5 bases and J 2 bases; bases outside gene matches: 5. Germline CDR1 reads MDHEN; CDR2 reads SYDVKM. CDR3 in DNA: TGTGCCAGCAGTAAACCGGGACTAAACACCGGGGAGCTGTTTTTT. This sequence encodes CASSKPGLNTGELFF. Drawing the rest from reference TRBV28 and TRBJ2-2, the complete variable domain is DVKVTQSSRYLVKRTGEKVFLECVQDMDHENMFWYRQDPGLGLRLIYFSYDVKMKEKGDIPEGYSVSREKKERFSLILESASTNQTSMYLCASSKPGLNTGELFFGEGSRLTVL.

The chain links TRBV27 to TRBJ2-7; D gene unclear. CDR1 is MNHEY and CDR2 is SMNVEV in the germline V gene (reference sequence). The CDR3 spans 13 residues. V was pared by 5 bases and J by 0 bases, with 8 bases between. In nucleotides, the CDR3 is TGTGCCAGCAGTCCCCTCAGCTCCTACGAGCAGTACTTC. Translating it yields CASSPLSSYEQYF.

The chain links TRBV28 to TRBJ1-4; perhaps TRBD1 as D (5 bases). V lost 7 bases to trimming and J lost 7 bases, with 13 bases between them. The germline V gene encodes CDR1 MDHEN and CDR2 SYDVKM. CDR3 length: 13 residues. Here the CDR3 DNA reads TGTGCCAGCACCCCGCCGGGGGTTGAAAAACTGTTTTTT. Translation gives CASTPPGVEKLFF.

The chain employs TRBV6-5 and TRBJ2-7, with 11 nucleotides matching TRBD2. The CDR3 has 13 amino acids. V dropped 10 bases and J dropped 3; count of bases not matched to a gene: 5. From germline, CDR1 is MNHEY and CDR2 SVGAGI. CDR3 loop: CATGTSGVYEQYF. CDR3 nucleotide sequence: TGTGCCACCGGGACTAGCGGAGTCTACGAGCAGTACTTC.

The CDR3 nucleotides are TGCGCCAGCAGCTTGGGTGGGGGGAAGTCGGAGACCCAGTACTTC. Encoded protein: CASSLGGGKSETQYF. The chain recombines TRBV5-1 with TRBJ2-5; TRBD2 might be the D (6 bases). CDR1 and CDR2 (germline): SGHRS, YFSETQ. The CDR3 length is 15 residues. V lost 0 bases to trimming and J lost 5 bases, with 14 bases between them. The entire variable domain, with the rest obtained from reference TRBV5-1 and TRBJ2-5, is as follows: KAGVTQTPRYLIKTRGQQVTLSCSPISGHRSVSWYQQTPGQGLQFLFEYFSETQRNKGNFPGRFSGRQFSNSRSEMNVSTLELGDSALYLCASSLGGGKSETQYFGPGTRLLVL.

This clone was observed a few times. The chain links TRBV7-2 to TRBJ2-1; 11 bases match TRBD2. The CDR3 loop spans 16 amino acids. Germline V gene lookup returns CDR1 SGHTA and CDR2 FQGNSA. The ends lost 0 bases at V and 8 bases at J; junction bases unmatched: 6. CDR3 nucleotide sequence: TGTGCCAGCAGCTTAGCGGGGGTAGCGGGAGGGTATGAGCAGTTCTTC. The encoded protein is CASSLAGVAGGYEQFF.

V usage is TRBV6-1 and J usage is TRBJ2-2; 10 nucleotides agree with TRBD2. The CDR3 is made up of 15 amino acids. The germline V gene has CDR1 MNHNS and CDR2 SASEGT. V dropped 5 bases and J dropped 6; count of bases not matched to a gene: 6. In nucleotides, the CDR3 is TGTGCCAGCAGTACATCTAGCGGGAGCGCCGGGGAGCTGTTTTTT. This gives the protein CASSTSSGSAGELFF.

This clone occurred a few times. In nucleotides, the CDR3 is TGTGCCAGCAGCGTGCGGACGTTTGCCACAGATACGCAGTATTTT. Protein sequence: CASSVRTFATDTQYF. The chain couples TRBV14 to TRBJ2-3; D gene ambiguous. The CDR3 extends over 15 amino acids. V was shortened by 5 bases and J by 2 bases, with 14 bases between the two germline ends. The germline gives CDR1 SGHDN, CDR2 FVKESK.

The chain recombines TRBV10-3 with TRBJ2-1; D perhaps matches TRBD2 (6 bases). Germline V gene sequence: CDR1 ENHRY, CDR2 SYGVKD. This CDR3 is built from 13 residues. V lost 3 bases, J lost 14 bases, and 17 bases lay in between. This chain's CDR3 is CAISDGSPGDEFF. CDR3 sequence (DNA): TGTGCCATCAGTGACGGTAGCCCGGGGGATGAGTTCTTC.

Here the CDR3 reads CASSLNNEQFF. The DNA of the CDR3 is TGCGCCAGCAGCTTGAACAATGAGCAGTTCTTC. This rearrangement joins TRBV5-1 to TRBJ2-1; D is ambiguous. The germline V gene encodes CDR1 SGHRS and CDR2 YFSETQ. The CDR3 extends over 11 amino acids. Trimming left V 1 base short and J 5 bases short, with 1 base between.

The rearrangement uses TRBV11-3 and TRBJ2-6, with a possible D match to TRBD2 (6 bases). V shed 2 bases and J shed 0 bases, with 14 bases lying between them. Germline V lookup: CDR1 SGHNT, CDR2 YENEEA. This CDR3 contains 18 residues. CDR3 sequence reads: CASSLRWRGSSGANVLTF. The DNA of the CDR3 is TGTGCCAGCAGCTTACGGTGGCGGGGAAGCTCTGGGGCCAACGTCCTGACTTTC.